This T cell receptor (beta chain) came from a study of blood T cell repertoires in COVID-19. Cohorts were assigned according to the clinical history that participants reported. The assay was immunoSEQ multiplex PCR, and TCRdb's table has in-frame clones only and misses some. The sample includes around 140,000 clones, 70% to 90% of them seen just once. The CDR3 is made up of 13 amino acids. In germline, CDR1 is SGHTA, CDR2 FQGNSA. The V and J ends lost 3 bases and 7 bases, in that order; junction bases with no gene match: 1. The sequence was obtained from a man between 50 and 59 years old who had recovered from COVID-19. Sequencing was performed on PBMCs or T cells enriched from blood (not recorded which). The chain employs TRBV7-2 and TRBJ2-7; 12 bases align to TRBD2. CDR3 amino acids: CASSFGLAGEQYV. CDR3 nucleotides: TGTGCCAGCAGCTTCGGACTAGCGGGAGAGCAGTACGTC.